These T cell receptor beta chains were read from a single sample in a study of glioma-infiltrating T cells. TCRdb re-called the multiplex PCR reads through MiXCR, storing one row per CDR3 protein. Among 150,000 to 200,000 distinct CDR3 sequences listed, about 47% were seen once. Source material: glioma tissue, nonneoplastic brain tissue, or PBMCs (not recorded which). The origin of the receptors is a human donor with low-grade glioma or glioblastoma, undergoing nonglioma brain surgery, or in good health (not recorded which). Each CDR3 is given without its conserved first and last residue. The D gene is left open where the match is weak.

.	TRBV4-1	TRBJ1-2	ASSTSQGDVDGYT
TRBD2	TRBV28	TRBJ2-3	ASSVGLAGDLSTDTQY
TRBD2	TRBV27	TRBJ2-3	ASSSSRLAVTDTQY
TRBD2	TRBV2	TRBJ2-1	ASRPGTSFNDEQF
.	TRBV28	TRBJ1-5	ASSLRGPQPRH
.	TRBV3-1	TRBJ2-3	ASSPRNPSRDTQY
TRBD2	TRBV19	TRBJ2-3	ASSKQSLAGAVDTQY
TRBD1	TRBV20-1	TRBJ2-3	SARDIRTGSPDTQY
.	TRBV27	TRBJ2-7	ASRQTGLPYEQY
.	TRBV20-1	TRBJ2-7	SAMLTSYEQY
.	TRBV5-1	TRBJ1-1	ASSLPGTEAF
TRBD2	TRBV6-1	TRBJ2-7	ASRPRTSGSRHEQY
TRBD2	TRBV7-2	TRBJ2-1	ASSQILTSHSYNEQF
.	TRBV4-2	TRBJ2-7	ASSQEVVGSYEQY
.	TRBV4-2	TRBJ2-3	ASRTALGDTQY
.	TRBV5-1	TRBJ2-2	ASSFIGVGGELF
TRBD2	TRBV7-2	TRBJ2-5	ATRVAGGPIETQY
.	TRBV30	TRBJ1-5	AWSRKGNQPQH
.	TRBV28	TRBJ1-5	ASSFGVRQWEPQH
.	TRBV6-1	TRBJ2-2	ASSERTNTGELF
.	TRBV20-1	TRBJ2-5	SSIPGTQETQY
.	TRBV7-3	TRBJ2-1	ASSPGLRGYNEQF
TRBD2	TRBV27	TRBJ2-1	ASSPGTSGTNEQF
.	TRBV28	TRBJ2-1	ALKVGFARF
TRBD1	TRBV2	TRBJ1-1	ASSLDGTGGAKAF
TRBD2	TRBV6-2/TRBV6-3	TRBJ2-1	ARRTRGYNEQF
.	TRBV7-3	TRBJ1-1	ASSPDGLNTEAF
.	TRBV12-3/TRBV12-4	TRBJ2-7	ASSLGRLSYEQY
.	TRBV5-1	TRBJ1-1	ARRVSGDTEAF
TRBD2	TRBV20-1	TRBJ2-7	SAREGLAGTYEQY
TRBD2	TRBV20-1	TRBJ2-5	SATPGLAEETQY